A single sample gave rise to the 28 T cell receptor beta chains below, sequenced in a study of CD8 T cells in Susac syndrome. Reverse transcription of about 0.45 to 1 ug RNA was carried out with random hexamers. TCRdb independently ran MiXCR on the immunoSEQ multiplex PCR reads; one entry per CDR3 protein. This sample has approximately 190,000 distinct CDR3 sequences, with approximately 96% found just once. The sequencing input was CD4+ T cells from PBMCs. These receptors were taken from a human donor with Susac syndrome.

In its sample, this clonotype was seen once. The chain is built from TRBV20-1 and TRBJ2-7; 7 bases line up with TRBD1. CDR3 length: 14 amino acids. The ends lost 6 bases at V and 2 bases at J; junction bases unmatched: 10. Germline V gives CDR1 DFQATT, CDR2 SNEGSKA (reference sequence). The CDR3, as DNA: TGCAGTGCCTTGGTACCGACAGGGACCTACGAGCAGTACTTC. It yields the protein CSALVPTGTYEQYF.

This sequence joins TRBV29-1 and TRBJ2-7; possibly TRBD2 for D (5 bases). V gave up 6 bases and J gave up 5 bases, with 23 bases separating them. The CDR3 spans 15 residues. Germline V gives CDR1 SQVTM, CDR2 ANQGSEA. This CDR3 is CSVTSEGWSSDEQYF. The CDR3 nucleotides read TGCAGCGTAACGAGTGAGGGTTGGAGTAGCGACGAGCAGTACTTC.

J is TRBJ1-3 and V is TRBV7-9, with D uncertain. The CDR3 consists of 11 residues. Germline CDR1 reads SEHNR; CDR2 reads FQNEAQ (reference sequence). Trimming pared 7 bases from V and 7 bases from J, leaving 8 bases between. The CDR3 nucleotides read TGTGCCAGCACCCCGGGGAACACCATATATTTT. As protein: CASTPGNTIYF.

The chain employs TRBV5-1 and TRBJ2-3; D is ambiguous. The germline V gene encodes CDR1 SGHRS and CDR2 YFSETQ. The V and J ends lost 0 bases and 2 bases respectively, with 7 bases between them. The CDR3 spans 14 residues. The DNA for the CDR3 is TGCGCCAGCAGCTTGGACGTCAACACAGATACGCAGTATTTT. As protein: CASSLDVNTDTQYF.

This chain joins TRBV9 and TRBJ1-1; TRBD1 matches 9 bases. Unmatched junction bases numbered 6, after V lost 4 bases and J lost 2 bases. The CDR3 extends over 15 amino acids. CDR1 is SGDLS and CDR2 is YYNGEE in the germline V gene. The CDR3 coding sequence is TGTGCCAGCAGCCTTACACAGGGGGCTAACACTGAAGCTTTCTTT. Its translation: CASSLTQGANTEAFF.

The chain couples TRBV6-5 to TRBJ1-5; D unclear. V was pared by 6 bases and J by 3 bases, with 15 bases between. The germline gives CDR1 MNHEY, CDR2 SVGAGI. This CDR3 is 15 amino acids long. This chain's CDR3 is CASRKAGGLNQPQHF. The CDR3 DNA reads TGTGCCAGCAGGAAGGCAGGTGGGCTCAATCAGCCCCAGCATTTT.

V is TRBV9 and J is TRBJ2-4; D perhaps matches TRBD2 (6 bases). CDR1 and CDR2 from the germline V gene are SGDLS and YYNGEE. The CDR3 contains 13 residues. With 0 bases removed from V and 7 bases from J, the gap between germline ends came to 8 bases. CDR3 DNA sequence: TGTGCCAGCAGCGTAGGGGAGGTTAACATTCAGTACTTC. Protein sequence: CASSVGEVNIQYF.

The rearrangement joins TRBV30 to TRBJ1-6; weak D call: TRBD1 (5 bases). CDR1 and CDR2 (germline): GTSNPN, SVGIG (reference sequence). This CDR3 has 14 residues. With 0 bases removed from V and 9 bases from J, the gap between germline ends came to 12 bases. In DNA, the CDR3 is TGTGCCTGGAGTGTCTTGGGGGGTCTTTCACCCCTCCACTTT. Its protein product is CAWSVLGGLSPLHF.

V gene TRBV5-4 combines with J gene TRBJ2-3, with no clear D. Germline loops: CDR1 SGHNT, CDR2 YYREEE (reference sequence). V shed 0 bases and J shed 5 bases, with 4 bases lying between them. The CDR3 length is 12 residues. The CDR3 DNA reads TGTGCCAGCAGCTTGGCACTAGATACGCAGTATTTT. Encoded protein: CASSLALDTQYF.

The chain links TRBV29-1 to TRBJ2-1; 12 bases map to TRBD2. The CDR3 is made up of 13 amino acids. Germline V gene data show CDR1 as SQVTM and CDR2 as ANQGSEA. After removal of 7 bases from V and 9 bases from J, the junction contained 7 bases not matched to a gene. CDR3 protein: CSAQLAGGGEQFF. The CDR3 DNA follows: TGCAGCGCTCAACTAGCGGGGGGAGGTGAGCAGTTCTTC.

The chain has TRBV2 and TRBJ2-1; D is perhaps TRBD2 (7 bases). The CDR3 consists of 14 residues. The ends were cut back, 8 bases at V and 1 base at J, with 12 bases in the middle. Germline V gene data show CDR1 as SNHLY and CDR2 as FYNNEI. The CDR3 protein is CASLGGGSYNEQFF. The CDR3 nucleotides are TGTGCCAGCTTGGGAGGGGGTTCCTACAATGAGCAGTTCTTC.

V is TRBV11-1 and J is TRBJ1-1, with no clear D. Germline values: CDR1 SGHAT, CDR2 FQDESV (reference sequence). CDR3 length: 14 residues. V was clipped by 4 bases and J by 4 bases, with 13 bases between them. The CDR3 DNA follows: TGTGCCAGCAGCTCAAATCTGGGCGCCACTGAAGCTTTCTTT. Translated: CASSSNLGATEAFF.

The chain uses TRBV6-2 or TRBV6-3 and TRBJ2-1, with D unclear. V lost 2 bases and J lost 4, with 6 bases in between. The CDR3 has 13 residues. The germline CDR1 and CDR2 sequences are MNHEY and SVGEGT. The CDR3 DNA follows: TGTGCCAGCAGTTACGGCAATTACAATGAGCAGTTCTTC. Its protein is CASSYGNYNEQFF.

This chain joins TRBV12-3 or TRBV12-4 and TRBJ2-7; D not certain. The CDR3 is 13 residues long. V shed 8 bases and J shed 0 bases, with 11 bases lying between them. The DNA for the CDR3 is TGTGCCAGCTCGGGCAGTAGCTCCTACGAGCAGTACTTC. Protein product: CASSGSSSYEQYF.

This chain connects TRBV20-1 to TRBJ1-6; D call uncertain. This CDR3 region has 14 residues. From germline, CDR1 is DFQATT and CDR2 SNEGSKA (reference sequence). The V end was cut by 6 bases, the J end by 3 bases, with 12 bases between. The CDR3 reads CSASISNYNSPLHF. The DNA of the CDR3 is TGCAGTGCGTCGATCTCAAACTATAATTCACCCCTCCACTTT.

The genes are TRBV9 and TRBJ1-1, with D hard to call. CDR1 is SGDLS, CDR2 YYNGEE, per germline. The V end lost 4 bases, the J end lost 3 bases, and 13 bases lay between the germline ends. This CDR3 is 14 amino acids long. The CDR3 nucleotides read TGTGCCAGCAGCCCCCCCGGAAGGGACACTGAAGCTTTCTTT. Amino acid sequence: CASSPPGRDTEAFF.

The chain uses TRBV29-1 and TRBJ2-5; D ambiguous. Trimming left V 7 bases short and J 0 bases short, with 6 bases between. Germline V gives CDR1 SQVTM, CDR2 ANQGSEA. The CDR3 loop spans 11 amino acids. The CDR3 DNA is TGCAGCGGTGGACACCAAGAGACCCAGTACTTC. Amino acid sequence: CSGGHQETQYF.

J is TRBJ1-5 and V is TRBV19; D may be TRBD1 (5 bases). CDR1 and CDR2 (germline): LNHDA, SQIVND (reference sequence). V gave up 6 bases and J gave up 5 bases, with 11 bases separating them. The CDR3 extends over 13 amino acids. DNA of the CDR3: TGTGCCAGTAGGGCAGGGAGGTATCAGCCCCAGCATTTT. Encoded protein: CASRAGRYQPQHF.

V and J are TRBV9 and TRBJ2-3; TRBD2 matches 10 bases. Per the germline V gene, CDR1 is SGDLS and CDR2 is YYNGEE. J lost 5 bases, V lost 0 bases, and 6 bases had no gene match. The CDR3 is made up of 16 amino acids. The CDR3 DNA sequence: TGTGCCAGCAGCGTAGAAGCGGGGGGGCAAAAAGATACGCAGTATTTT. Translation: CASSVEAGGQKDTQYF.

The CDR3 bases are TGCAGCAAACCCGGGACTAGCGGGGGGGACGAGTCGGCCAAAAACATTCAGTACTTC. Translating it yields CSKPGTSGGDESAKNIQYF. The V call is TRBV29-1, the J call TRBJ2-4; 16 bases map to TRBD2. The ends lost 8 bases at V and 1 base at J; junction bases unmatched: 14. Germline-derived CDR1 and CDR2 are SQVTM and ANQGSEA. This CDR3 has 19 residues.

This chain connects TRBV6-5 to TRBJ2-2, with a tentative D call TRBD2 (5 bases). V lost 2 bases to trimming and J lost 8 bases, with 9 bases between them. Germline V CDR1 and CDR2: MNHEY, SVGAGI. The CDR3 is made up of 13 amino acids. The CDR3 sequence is CASSYHPGGELFF. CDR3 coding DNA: TGTGCCAGCAGTTACCACCCGGGGGGGGAGCTGTTTTTT.

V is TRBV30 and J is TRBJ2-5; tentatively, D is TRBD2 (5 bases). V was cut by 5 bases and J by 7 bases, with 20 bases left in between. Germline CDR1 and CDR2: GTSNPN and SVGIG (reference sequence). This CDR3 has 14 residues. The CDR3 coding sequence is TGTGCCTGGGATAGCTTGGGAATACGGGGGACCCAGTACTTC. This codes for CAWDSLGIRGTQYF.

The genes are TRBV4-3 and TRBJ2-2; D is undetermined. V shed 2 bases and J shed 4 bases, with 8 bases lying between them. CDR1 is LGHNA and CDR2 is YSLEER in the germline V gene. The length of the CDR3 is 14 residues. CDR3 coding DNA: TGCGCCAGCAGCCAATTCCACGCCACCGGGGAGCTGTTTTTT. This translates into CASSQFHATGELFF.

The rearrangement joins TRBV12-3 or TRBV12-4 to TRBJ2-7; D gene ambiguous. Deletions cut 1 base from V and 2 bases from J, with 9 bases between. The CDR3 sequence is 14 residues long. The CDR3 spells CASSLGHTAYEQYF. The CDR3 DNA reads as TGTGCCAGCAGTTTAGGTCACACCGCCTACGAGCAGTACTTC.

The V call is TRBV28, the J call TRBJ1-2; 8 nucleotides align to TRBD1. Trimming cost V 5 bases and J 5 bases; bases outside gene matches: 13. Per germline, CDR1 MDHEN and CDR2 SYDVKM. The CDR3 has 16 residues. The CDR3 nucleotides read TGTGCCAGCAGTCCAGGAGGGACAGGAGATTATTATGGCTACACCTTC. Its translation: CASSPGGTGDYYGYTF.

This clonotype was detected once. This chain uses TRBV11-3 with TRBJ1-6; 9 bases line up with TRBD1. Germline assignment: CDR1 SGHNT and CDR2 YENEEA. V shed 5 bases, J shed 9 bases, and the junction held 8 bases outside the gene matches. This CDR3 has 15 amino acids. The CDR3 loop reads CASSHRTGVGSPLHF. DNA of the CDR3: TGTGCCAGCAGCCACCGGACAGGGGTAGGTTCACCCCTCCACTTT.

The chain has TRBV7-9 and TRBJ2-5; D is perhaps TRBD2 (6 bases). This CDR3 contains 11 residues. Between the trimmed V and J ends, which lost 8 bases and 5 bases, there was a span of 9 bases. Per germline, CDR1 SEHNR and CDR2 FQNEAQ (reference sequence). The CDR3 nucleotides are TGTGCCAGCTTCGGGGGTGAGACCCAGTACTTC. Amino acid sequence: CASFGGETQYF.

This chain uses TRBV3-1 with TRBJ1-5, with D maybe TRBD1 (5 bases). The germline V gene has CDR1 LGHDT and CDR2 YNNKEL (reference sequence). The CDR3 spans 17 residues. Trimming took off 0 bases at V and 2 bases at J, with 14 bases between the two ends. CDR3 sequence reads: CASSQERGPGRNQPQHF. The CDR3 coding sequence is TGTGCCAGCAGCCAAGAACGGGGTCCGGGACGCAATCAGCCCCAGCATTTT. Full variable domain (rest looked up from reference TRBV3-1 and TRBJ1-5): DTAVSQTPKYLVTQMGNDKSIKCEQNLGHDTMYWYKQDSKKFLKIMFSYNNKELIINETVPNRFSPKSPDKAHLNLHINSLELGDSAVYFCASSQERGPGRNQPQHFGDGTRLSIL.